A single sample gave rise to the 4 T cell receptor beta chains below, sequenced in a study of cytomegalovirus exposure and HLA in healthy donors. Clones were sequenced by immunoSEQ multiplex PCR, and TCRdb holds only the in-frame ones, with some missing. The profile covers 110,000 to 150,000 clones, with about nine tenths appearing a single time and 2.5% to 3.5% taken by the ten largest. Sequencing used PBMCs. The source is a man younger than 35 in good health and CMV-seronegative.

This sequence joins TRBV11-2 and TRBJ2-1; no firm D call. Germline V gives CDR1 SGHAT, CDR2 FQNNGV. Trimming pared 5 bases from V and 4 bases from J, leaving 15 bases between. The CDR3 is 15 residues long. This CDR3 is CASSAIRGAYNEQFF. In DNA form, the CDR3 reads TGTGCCAGCAGCGCGATCCGAGGAGCATACAATGAGCAGTTCTTC.

The rearrangement joins TRBV7-2 to TRBJ2-3; 10 bases align to TRBD2. V lost 5 bases and J lost 4; bases outside the gene matches: 6. In germline, CDR1 is SGHTA, CDR2 FQGNSA. CDR3 length equals 15 residues. DNA for the CDR3: TGTGCCAGCAGCCTTCTAGCGGGAGTGGCAGATACGCAGTATTTT. Protein product: CASSLLAGVADTQYF.

The chain carries TRBV29-1 and TRBJ2-1; TRBD1 matches at 7 bases. V was clipped by 6 bases and J by 0 bases; unmatched bases: 5. Germline loops: CDR1 SQVTM, CDR2 ANQGSEA. The CDR3 consists of 14 residues. The CDR3 DNA reads as TGCAGCGTAGACAGGGAGAGCTCCTACAATGAGCAGTTCTTC. Translation: CSVDRESSYNEQFF.

V and J are TRBV18 and TRBJ2-3, with TRBD1 matching over 9 bases. The ends lost 2 bases at V and 5 bases at J; junction bases unmatched: 8. The germline CDR1 and CDR2 sequences are KGHSH and LQKENI. This CDR3 region has 16 residues. In DNA form, the CDR3 reads TGTGCCAGCTCACCATTGCGGACAGGGGAGAGAGATACGCAGTATTTT. It specifies CASSPLRTGERDTQYF.